A selection of T cell receptor beta chains follows, all from one sample in a study of blood T cell repertoires in COVID-19. Clones were sequenced by immunoSEQ multiplex PCR, and TCRdb holds only the in-frame ones, with some missing. The sample lists approximately 350,000 clones, more than 75% occurring once. Specimen: peripheral blood. The receptors originated from a woman between 18 and 29 years old who had recovered from COVID-19. CDR3s include the opening cysteine and the closing phenylalanine or tryptophan. D genes are given only for firm matches. Expanded clones get a size class; other rows say once, few or many, or leave the size out.

DNA: TGTGCCAGCAGCTTATCGGGGGTCGTCGGAGAAAAACTGTTTTTT; CDR3: CASSLSGVVGEKLFF; size: -; V: TRBV7-2; J: TRBJ1-4; D: -
DNA: TGTGCCAGCAGACAGGGGACTGGAAACACCATATATTTT; CDR3: CASRQGTGNTIYF; size: -; V: TRBV19; J: TRBJ1-3; D: TRBD1
DNA: TGCAGCGTGGAAGGGAGGCTTGAGGCTTTCTTT; CDR3: CSVEGRLEAFF; size: -; V: TRBV29-1; J: TRBJ1-1; D: -
DNA: TGTGCCAGCAGCTTAGCGGGACAGGCCGGAAACACCATATATTTT; CDR3: CASSLAGQAGNTIYF; size: -; V: TRBV7-2; J: TRBJ1-3; D: TRBD1
DNA: TGTGCCAGCAGCTTGTGGTCGGCGGGCAAAAACATTCAGTACTTC; CDR3: CASSLWSAGKNIQYF; size: once; V: TRBV5-4; J: TRBJ2-4; D: -
DNA: TGTGCCAGCTCACAAACCGGGACTAGCGGCGCCAGGCAGTTCTTC; CDR3: CASSQTGTSGARQFF; size: -; V: TRBV18; J: TRBJ2-1; D: TRBD2
DNA: TGCGCCAGCAGCTTCGTCAGTGAAGTCGGGGAGCTGTTTTTT; CDR3: CASSFVSEVGELFF; size: -; V: TRBV5-1; J: TRBJ2-2; D: -
DNA: TGCGCCAGCAGCCAAAAACTAGGGAAAGATACGCAGTATTTT; CDR3: CASSQKLGKDTQYF; size: -; V: TRBV4-3; J: TRBJ2-3; D: -
DNA: TGTGCCACCGGGGGACTAGCGGGAGTTCACACCGGGGAGCTGTTTTTT; CDR3: CATGGLAGVHTGELFF; size: -; V: TRBV24-1; J: TRBJ2-2; D: TRBD2
DNA: TGTGCCAGCTCAACAAGCGGGGTGGAAGAGACCCAGTACTTC; CDR3: CASSTSGVEETQYF; size: -; V: TRBV18; J: TRBJ2-5; D: TRBD2
DNA: TGTGCCAGCCCTCGGGGGGGTGGTAGCGGGAGAGTAACCGGGGAGCTGTTTTTT; CDR3: CASPRGGGSGRVTGELFF; size: -; V: TRBV2; J: TRBJ2-2; D: TRBD2
DNA: TGTGCCAGCAGTTCCATCAATCAGCCCCAGCATTTT; CDR3: CASSSINQPQHF; size: -; V: TRBV6-5; J: TRBJ1-5; D: -
DNA: TGTGCCAGCAGCTTAGGGGGACAGGCCACTAACTATGGCTACACCTTC; CDR3: CASSLGGQATNYGYTF; size: -; V: TRBV7-9; J: TRBJ1-2; D: TRBD1
DNA: TGTGCCAGCAGCTTAGTCTCGGGAGCGCAAGAGACCCAGTACTTC; CDR3: CASSLVSGAQETQYF; size: -; V: TRBV11-3; J: TRBJ2-5; D: -
DNA: TGCGCCAGCAGCCAATCGACTAGCGGGTTACGAGCCAAAAACATTCAGTACTTC; CDR3: CASSQSTSGLRAKNIQYF; size: few; V: TRBV4-1; J: TRBJ2-4; D: TRBD2
DNA: TGTGCCAGCAGCCAGTTCTCAGGGAAGGCCACTGAAGCTTTCTTT; CDR3: CASSQFSGKATEAFF; size: -; V: TRBV3-1/TRBV3-2; J: TRBJ1-1; D: -
DNA: TGTGCCTGTTGGTTCCCCCTACAGGGGCCACCTGAAGCTTTCTTT; CDR3: CACWFPLQGPPEAFF; size: -; V: TRBV30; J: TRBJ1-1; D: TRBD1
DNA: TGTGCCAGTAGTCCACAGGGCACCAATCAGCCCCAGCATTTT; CDR3: CASSPQGTNQPQHF; size: -; V: TRBV19; J: TRBJ1-5; D: -
DNA: TGTGCCAGTAGTACGGACAGGGCAGCAGATACGCAGTATTTT; CDR3: CASSTDRAADTQYF; size: once; V: TRBV19; J: TRBJ2-3; D: TRBD1
DNA: TGTGCCAGCAGTCCCCAACCTGGACTAGCGGGAGGTGAGACCCAGTACTTC; CDR3: CASSPQPGLAGGETQYF; size: -; V: TRBV27; J: TRBJ2-5; D: TRBD2
DNA: TGTGCCAGCGCCCTGGGGAGAGCAAATGAAAAACTGTTTTTT; CDR3: CASALGRANEKLFF; size: once; V: TRBV7-8; J: TRBJ1-4; D: -
DNA: TGTGCCACCACCGCGGGAGGGCCCTACAATGAGCAGTTCTTC; CDR3: CATTAGGPYNEQFF; size: once; V: TRBV15; J: TRBJ2-1; D: TRBD2
DNA: TGTGCCATCAGTGAGACGACAAGGGGAGGGGACAATGAGCAGTTCTTC; CDR3: CAISETTRGGDNEQFF; size: -; V: TRBV10-3; J: TRBJ2-1; D: TRBD2
DNA: TGTGCCAGTAGTGGGTCTAGGGGGATTAATTCACCCCTCCACTTT; CDR3: CASSGSRGINSPLHF; size: -; V: TRBV19; J: TRBJ1-6; D: -
DNA: TGTGCCAGCAGTCCGGGGACAGGTCCCGGGGGAAACACCATATATTTT; CDR3: CASSPGTGPGGNTIYF; size: -; V: TRBV27; J: TRBJ1-3; D: TRBD1
DNA: TGTGCCAGTATCCCCACGGTTCCGACTGAAGCTTTCTTT; CDR3: CASIPTVPTEAFF; size: -; V: TRBV19; J: TRBJ1-1; D: -
DNA: TGCGCCAGCAGCCAAGGGGCGGGACGCGAGACCCAGTACTTC; CDR3: CASSQGAGRETQYF; size: -; V: TRBV4-1; J: TRBJ2-5; D: -
DNA: TGTGCCAGCAGTGATGGGACTAGCTCCTACAATGAGCAGTTCTTC; CDR3: CASSDGTSSYNEQFF; size: once; V: TRBV25-1; J: TRBJ2-1; D: TRBD2
DNA: TGTGCCAGCAGTTACGCGGACACAGGGGGGTATGGCTACACCTTC; CDR3: CASSYADTGGYGYTF; size: -; V: TRBV6-5; J: TRBJ1-2; D: TRBD1
DNA: TGTGCCAGCAGCTCGCAACTAGCGGGAGACGCCGGGGAGCTGTTTTTT; CDR3: CASSSQLAGDAGELFF; size: -; V: TRBV5-4; J: TRBJ2-2; D: TRBD2
DNA: TGTGCCAGCAGTGATCACGAGGGCAGGTTCTATGGCTACACCTTC; CDR3: CASSDHEGRFYGYTF; size: -; V: TRBV6-1; J: TRBJ1-2; D: -
DNA: TGTGCCAGCAGCCTCATCGCGGCTAGCGGGAGGATTGAGCAGTTCTTC; CDR3: CASSLIAASGRIEQFF; size: -; V: TRBV7-2; J: TRBJ2-1; D: TRBD2
DNA: TGTGCCAGCAGACACAGGGACCTCGGCACCGGGGAGCTGTTTTTT; CDR3: CASRHRDLGTGELFF; size: -; V: TRBV2; J: TRBJ2-2; D: -
DNA: TGTGCCAGCCGGGGGGACCATTTCACAGATACGCAGTATTTT; CDR3: CASRGDHFTDTQYF; size: -; V: TRBV21-1; J: TRBJ2-3; D: -
DNA: TGTGCCAGCAGTTTGCTCGCAGGCTCGTTCTATGGCTACACCTTC; CDR3: CASSLLAGSFYGYTF; size: once; V: TRBV6-2/TRBV6-3; J: TRBJ1-2; D: -
DNA: TGTGCCAGCAGTTACACCCCCCCGACAGAGCAAGAGACCCAGTACTTC; CDR3: CASSYTPPTEQETQYF; size: -; V: TRBV6-5; J: TRBJ2-5; D: -
DNA: TGTGCCAGCAGTTTATACATGGCCACACCAACCCCACCCCTCCACTTT; CDR3: CASSLYMATPTPPLHF; size: few; V: TRBV28; J: TRBJ1-6; D: -
DNA: TGTGCCAGCAGTTACGACAGCCTCCACGTCCAAGAGACCCAGTACTTC; CDR3: CASSYDSLHVQETQYF; size: -; V: TRBV6-5; J: TRBJ2-5; D: -